The rows below give T cell receptor beta chains drawn from one sample of a study of T cell responses to AZD1222 COVID-19 vaccine. Generated by immunoSEQ multiplex PCR, the TCRdb table keeps only in-frame clones and is missing some. The sample records 150,000 to 250,000 clones, roughly 92% being singletons. This specimen consisted of peripheral blood, obtained 28 days after the second AZD1222 dose. These receptor sequences come from an adult who received the AZD1222 COVID-19 vaccine. Each CDR3 is given with its conserved first and last residue. D genes are given only for firm matches. Size is stated for part of the rows, as once, few or many counts, or as a class when the clone is expanded.

J gene,V gene,D gene,clone size,CDR3 DNA,CDR3 protein
TRBJ1-1,TRBV5-1,-,-,TGCGCCAGCAGCTTGGCCGTGGTGGGCGGGAACACTGAAGCTTTCTTT,CASSLAVVGGNTEAFF
TRBJ2-1,TRBV6-6,TRBD2,-,TGTGCCAGCAGTAAAGACCTGACTAGCGGGGGGAATGAGCAGTTCTTC,CASSKDLTSGGNEQFF
TRBJ2-5,TRBV30,-,-,TGTGCCTGGAGTGCCCAAGAGACCCAGTACTTC,CAWSAQETQYF
TRBJ2-6,TRBV19,-,-,TGTGCCAGTAGTATCGGAGGGTCCGGGGCCAACGTCCTGACTTTC,CASSIGGSGANVLTF
TRBJ2-3,TRBV6-6,TRBD2,-,TGTGCCAGTAACCCCGGACTAGCGGGGGGGAGCGGGACGCAGTATTTT,CASNPGLAGGSGTQYF
TRBJ1-3,TRBV5-6,-,-,TGTGCCAGCAGCTGGACTGCCATCTCTGGAAACACCATATATTTT,CASSWTAISGNTIYF
TRBJ1-1,TRBV10-3,-,-,TGTGCCATCAGTGATAGGGGGGTGAGCACTGAAGCTTTCTTT,CAISDRGVSTEAFF
TRBJ1-3,TRBV6-4,-,-,TGTGCCAGTCCCAGGGCAGACGGAAACACCATATATTTT,CASPRADGNTIYF
TRBJ2-7,TRBV7-3,-,once,TGTGCCAGCAGCTTACGCGGGGTCGAGGAGCAGTACTTC,CASSLRGVEEQYF
TRBJ1-1,TRBV29-1,TRBD1,-,TGCAGCGTGGGACAGGGGGAATTCACTGAAGCTTTCTTT,CSVGQGEFTEAFF
TRBJ2-1,TRBV6-1,TRBD1,once,TGTGCCAGCAGTGTACAGGGGGTAAGGACCTACAATGAGCAGTTCTTC,CASSVQGVRTYNEQFF
TRBJ1-2,TRBV27,TRBD1,-,TGTGCCAGCAGATTGGGGACAGCGCCGGGTCCTGGCTACACCTTC,CASRLGTAPGPGYTF
TRBJ2-6,TRBV30,-,-,TGTGCCTGGAGGAGAGGACTCTCTGGGGCCAACGTCCTGACTTTC,CAWRRGLSGANVLTF
TRBJ2-5,TRBV5-4,TRBD1,once,TGTGCCAGCAGCTTAGGTGTGGGGACAGAAGAGACCCAGTACTTC,CASSLGVGTEETQYF
TRBJ1-5,TRBV7-6,TRBD1,-,TGTGCCAGCAGCCCGGGGGACAGGTTCAGTCAGCCCCAGCATTTT,CASSPGDRFSQPQHF
TRBJ2-1,TRBV7-3,-,once,TGTGCCAGCAGCATAGACTACAATGAGCAGTTCTTC,CASSIDYNEQFF
TRBJ1-1,TRBV3-1/TRBV3-2,-,-,TGTGCCAGCAGCCAACAGGCTGAAGCTTTCTTT,CASSQQAEAFF
TRBJ1-3,TRBV30,-,once,TGTGCCTGGAGTGTACAGCTCGCTGGAAACACCATATATTTT,CAWSVQLAGNTIYF
TRBJ2-2,TRBV15,-,-,TGTGCCACCAGCGGATTAATTACAGCGACGAACACCGGGGAGCTGTTTTTT,CATSGLITATNTGELFF
TRBJ1-2,TRBV27,-,-,TGTGCCAGCAGTTTGAGGCAGGGCGGCTATGGCTACACCTTC,CASSLRQGGYGYTF
TRBJ1-6,TRBV4-1,-,-,TGCGCCAGCAGCTATCCCATTAAGACGGGTCCCAATTCACCCCTCCACTTT,CASSYPIKTGPNSPLHF
TRBJ1-3,TRBV6-6,TRBD1,-,TGTGCCAGCAGTCCACGGACAGGGGTAGACACCATATATTTT,CASSPRTGVDTIYF
TRBJ1-3,TRBV19,-,once,TGTGCCAGTATCCCCCTGGACAGCCGAAACACCATATATTTT,CASIPLDSRNTIYF
TRBJ2-3,TRBV6-5,TRBD2,-,TGTGCCAGCAAAACGGGGGGGCCCGGAGATACGCAGTATTTT,CASKTGGPGDTQYF
TRBJ2-3,TRBV5-1,-,-,TGCGCCAGCAGCTCCGGCACAACTAGCACAGATACGCAGTATTTT,CASSSGTTSTDTQYF
TRBJ2-1,TRBV10-3,-,-,TGTGCCACCCGGACCCCCGCGGGAGAGCAGTTCTTC,CATRTPAGEQFF
TRBJ2-7,TRBV6-2/TRBV6-3,TRBD2,-,TGTGCCAGCAGCCAGACTAGCGGGGTTCCCTACGAGCAGTACTTC,CASSQTSGVPYEQYF
TRBJ1-4,TRBV30,-,-,TGTGCCTGGAGTGTACGGCAGGGAAGGGAAAAACTGTTTTTT,CAWSVRQGREKLFF
TRBJ1-2,TRBV4-1,TRBD1,-,TGCGCCAGCAGCCAATTAGGGTCCGGACAGGGATCCTATGGCTACACCTTC,CASSQLGSGQGSYGYTF
TRBJ1-2,TRBV28,-,-,TGTGCCAGCAGCCCTCCCTTTTTACAGGGTGGCTATGGCTACACCTTC,CASSPPFLQGGYGYTF
TRBJ2-7,TRBV11-2,-,-,TGTGCCAGCAGCATCAGACAAGGGAGCTACGAGCAGTACTTC,CASSIRQGSYEQYF
TRBJ1-4,TRBV7-2,-,-,TGTGCCAGCAGCCCCGAGGGGGAAAAACTGTTTTTT,CASSPEGEKLFF
TRBJ1-1,TRBV19,-,-,TGTGCCAGTAGTATAGAAAGGGGCACTGAAGCTTTCTTT,CASSIERGTEAFF
TRBJ2-2,TRBV5-1,TRBD2,once,TGCGCCAGCAGCTTGGGGGGACTAGCGGGCACCGGGGAGCTGTTTTTT,CASSLGGLAGTGELFF
TRBJ2-3,TRBV24-1,TRBD2,-,TGTGCCACTACCGGGACTAGCGGGGGATATACGCAGTATTTT,CATTGTSGGYTQYF
TRBJ1-4,TRBV5-8,-,once,TGTGCCAGCAGCCTGGGGGAAGGAGATCGCTGGGAAAAACTGTTTTTT,CASSLGEGDRWEKLFF
TRBJ2-3,TRBV27,TRBD2,-,TGTGCCAGCACCCAACTCGGACTAGCGGGGGGAAGCACAGATACGCAGTATTTT,CASTQLGLAGGSTDTQYF
TRBJ2-7,TRBV4-1,TRBD2,-,TGCGCCAGCAGCCAACCTGGACTAGCGGGGGGCCACGAGCAGTACTTC,CASSQPGLAGGHEQYF
TRBJ1-1,TRBV6-6,TRBD1,-,TGTGCCAGCGGCCAGGGGGCTTCGGCTTTCTTT,CASGQGASAFF
TRBJ2-3,TRBV6-5,TRBD2,-,TGTGCCAGCACCGGGGGACTAGCCGGAGATACGCAGTATTTT,CASTGGLAGDTQYF
TRBJ1-2,TRBV5-1,TRBD1,-,TGCGCCAGCAGCTTTGGACAGGCCAATATTAACTATGGCTACACCTTC,CASSFGQANINYGYTF
TRBJ2-7,TRBV7-8,-,-,TGTGCCAGCAGCTTAGTGGGCACGGCAAAACCCTACGAGCAGTACTTC,CASSLVGTAKPYEQYF
TRBJ1-1,TRBV29-1,-,-,TGCAGCGTTGTGAGAGTAGCCGCCATGAACACTGAAGCTTTCTTT,CSVVRVAAMNTEAFF
TRBJ2-1,TRBV5-6,TRBD2,-,TGTGCCAGCAGCGTTCGACTAGCGGAGTACAATGAGCAGTTCTTC,CASSVRLAEYNEQFF
TRBJ2-5,TRBV4-1,TRBD2,-,TGCGCCAGCAGCCACCGACCAAGGACTAGCCGCCAAGAGACCCAGTACTTC,CASSHRPRTSRQETQYF
TRBJ2-7,TRBV5-1,-,-,TGCGCCAGCAGCTCGGCAGGGACGGTGAACTACGAGCAGTACTTC,CASSSAGTVNYEQYF
TRBJ2-1,TRBV7-8,-,-,TGTGCCAGCAGCTCCCGGACTGGAGTCTACAATGAGCAGTTCTTC,CASSSRTGVYNEQFF
TRBJ1-5,TRBV10-3,-,-,TGTGCCATCAGTGAGTCGGCGGGCCAGCCCCAGCATTTT,CAISESAGQPQHF
TRBJ1-2,TRBV12-3/TRBV12-4,-,-,TGTGCCAGCAGTTCCGGGGGGGGTGGCTACACCTTC,CASSSGGGGYTF
TRBJ2-1,TRBV2,TRBD1,-,TGTGCCAGCATCCAAGGGGGCCCCTCCTACAATGAGCAGTTCTTC,CASIQGGPSYNEQFF
TRBJ1-6,TRBV7-2,TRBD1,few,TGTGCCAGCAGTGGACAGGGTGGTTCACCCCTCCACTTT,CASSGQGGSPLHF
TRBJ1-2,TRBV12-3/TRBV12-4,-,-,TGTGCCAGCAGTGCCCTCCGGGGGACGGACACCTTC,CASSALRGTDTF
TRBJ2-1,TRBV30,-,once,TGTGCCTGGAGTATGCCAGGGTGGCAGTTCTTC,CAWSMPGWQFF
TRBJ2-7,TRBV7-2,-,-,TGTGCCAGCAGCTTTAGTGAAGGGAGTTACTACGAGCAGTACTTC,CASSFSEGSYYEQYF
TRBJ1-4,TRBV3-1/TRBV3-2,-,-,TGTGCCAGCAGACGAGGGACCTCCGAAAAACTGTTTTTT,CASRRGTSEKLFF
TRBJ1-6,TRBV7-3,TRBD1,-,TGTGCCAGCAGCCAACAGGGGACGGCAAATTCACCCCTCCACTTT,CASSQQGTANSPLHF
TRBJ2-6,TRBV2,-,once,TGTGCCAGCAGGCCCGAGGGGGGTGGGGCCAACGTCCTGACTTTC,CASRPEGGGANVLTF
TRBJ1-5,TRBV12-3/TRBV12-4,-,-,TGTGCCAGCAGTGAAGTTGGCAATCAGCCCCAGCATTTT,CASSEVGNQPQHF
TRBJ1-2,TRBV6-2/TRBV6-3,-,-,TGTGCCAGCAGTTACTCGGCGGTCTTGAGAGGCTACACCTTC,CASSYSAVLRGYTF
TRBJ1-2,TRBV4-2,-,-,TGTGCCAGCAGCCAAGATGTAGGCTACACCTTC,CASSQDVGYTF